The rows below give T cell receptor beta chains drawn from one sample of a study of T cells of healthy individuals. Each CDR3 protein gets one entry after TCRdb re-called the 5' RACE reads with MiXCR. This sample has about 96,000 distinct CDR3 sequences, with approximately 18% found just once. The receptors shown here come from a human donor in good health. Each CDR3 is given with its conserved first and last residue. D genes are given only for firm matches. The size of a clone is reported for some rows only, either as once, few or many, or as a class for expanded clones.

d_call j_call v_call clone_size cdr3_nt cdr3_aa
NA TRBJ1-1 TRBV3-1 few TGTGCCAGCAGCCAAGAGACTGAAGCTTTCTTT CASSQETEAFF
NA TRBJ2-5 TRBV20-1 once TGCAGTGGAAGGGGGGCAGGGCGGAAGACCCAGTACTTC CSGRGAGRKTQYF
NA TRBJ1-3 TRBV7-2 many TGTGCCAGCTTGGACAGCCTCTCTGGAAACACCATATATTTT CASLDSLSGNTIYF
TRBD1 TRBJ2-7 TRBV6-2/TRBV6-3 NA TGTGCCAGCAGCTCTCCGGGACAGGGGACCTACGAGCAGTACTTC CASSSPGQGTYEQYF
TRBD2 TRBJ2-1 TRBV2 NA TGTGCCAGCAGAGAGGGACTAGCGGGGCCTCGCTCCTACAATGAGCAGTTCTTC CASREGLAGPRSYNEQFF
NA TRBJ1-5 TRBV30 few TGTGCCTGGAGTGGGGGTTTAACAGGGATTGGACAGCCCCAGCATTTT CAWSGGLTGIGQPQHF
NA TRBJ2-1 TRBV7-2 NA TGTGCCAGCAGCTTAGAAGGAATCCTTCACAATGAGCAGTTCTTC CASSLEGILHNEQFF
NA TRBJ1-4 TRBV7-9 few TGTGCCAGCAGCTCAACGACGGAAGGCGGAAAACTGTTTTTT CASSSTTEGGKLFF
NA TRBJ2-1 TRBV29-1 few TGCAGCGTTGAAGCCACGAGATACAATGAGCAGTTCTTC CSVEATRYNEQFF
NA TRBJ1-5 TRBV6-2/TRBV6-3 few TGTGCCAGCAGACCCTACGGGATTCAGGACTGGAGCAATCAGCCCCAGCATTTT CASRPYGIQDWSNQPQHF
TRBD1 TRBJ1-1 TRBV29-1 many TGCAGCGTTGCACGAGACAGGGGGTCTGAAGCTTTCTTT CSVARDRGSEAFF
TRBD2 TRBJ2-1 TRBV12-3/TRBV12-4 many TGTGCCAGCAGTTTCAGGACTAGCCATAACAATGAGCAGTTCTTC CASSFRTSHNNEQFF
NA TRBJ2-1 TRBV5-1 few TGCGCCAGCAGCTTGGTCTTCAGGACTCTGGTGAGAAGGCATGAGCAGTTCTTC CASSLVFRTLVRRHEQFF
NA TRBJ2-2 TRBV20-1 few TGCAGTGCTAGTATAGCGGCCACCGGGGAGCTGTTTTTT CSASIAATGELFF
NA TRBJ1-4 TRBV7-6 few TGTGCCAGCAGCCTAGGGGGGTTAGATAATGAAAAACTGTTTTTT CASSLGGLDNEKLFF
TRBD2 TRBJ2-1 TRBV11-2 NA TGTGCCAGCAGCCCCCCCCGGGGGGAGTCCCACAATGAGCAGTTCTTC CASSPPRGESHNEQFF
NA TRBJ2-5 TRBV6-4 many TGTGCCAGCAGTGACCTCCCCCTGGGTCAAGAGACCCAGTACTTC CASSDLPLGQETQYF
TRBD1 TRBJ1-4 TRBV12-3/TRBV12-4 many TGTGCCAGCAGTCGGTACAGGGGGGCAACTAATGAAAAACTGTTTTTT CASSRYRGATNEKLFF
TRBD1 TRBJ1-2 TRBV3-1 few TGTGCCAGCAGCCAAGATATGGCAGGGGGGCTTGGCTACACCTTC CASSQDMAGGLGYTF
NA TRBJ2-2 TRBV30 NA TGTGCCTGGTCTGGGCAGGGGCCGCCCGGGGAGCTGTTTTTT CAWSGQGPPGELFF